What follows is one TCR beta chain and its context. The CDR3 contains 15 residues. Trimming cost V 4 bases and J 2 bases, with 15 bases left between them. From germline, CDR1 is SGHRS and CDR2 YFSETQ. The sample comes from a study of blood T cell repertoires in COVID-19. Clones were sequenced by immunoSEQ multiplex PCR, and TCRdb holds only the in-frame ones, with some missing. The sample has under 110,000 clones, 91% seen once. This clonotype was sampled from a man in his fifties or sixties with acute or convalescent COVID-19. The sample comprised peripheral blood. The V and J genes are TRBV5-1 and TRBJ1-2; tentatively, D is TRBD1 (6 bases). The CDR3 is CASSPKRGSNYGYTF. The CDR3 DNA is TGCGCCAGCAGCCCGAAAAGGGGGTCCAACTATGGCTACACCTTC.